This T cell receptor beta chain was identified during a study of shared clonotypes between healthy human individuals. CD45RO-negative CD8 cells positively selected for CCR7 made up the naive population, which excluded terminally differentiated effector memory CD45RA+ cells. Assay: immunoSEQ multiplex PCR; the TCRdb copy retains only in-frame clones and omits some. The sample consists of hundreds of thousands of clones, approximately 95% of them appearing once. This CDR3 is 14 amino acids long. Trimming took 5 bases from V and 6 from J, leaving 13 bases between them. The germline V gene encodes CDR1 SSHAT and CDR2 FNYEAQ (reference sequence).

This clonotype was sampled from a woman aged 25 to 45 in good health. The chain has TRBV7-7 and TRBJ2-2; TRBD1 is a possible D gene (5 bases). The specimen was naive CD8+ T cells sorted from blood. CDR3 DNA sequence: TGTGCCAGCAGCAAAAACCAGGGTCCCGGGGAGCTGTTTTTT. Translation: CASSKNQGPGELFF.